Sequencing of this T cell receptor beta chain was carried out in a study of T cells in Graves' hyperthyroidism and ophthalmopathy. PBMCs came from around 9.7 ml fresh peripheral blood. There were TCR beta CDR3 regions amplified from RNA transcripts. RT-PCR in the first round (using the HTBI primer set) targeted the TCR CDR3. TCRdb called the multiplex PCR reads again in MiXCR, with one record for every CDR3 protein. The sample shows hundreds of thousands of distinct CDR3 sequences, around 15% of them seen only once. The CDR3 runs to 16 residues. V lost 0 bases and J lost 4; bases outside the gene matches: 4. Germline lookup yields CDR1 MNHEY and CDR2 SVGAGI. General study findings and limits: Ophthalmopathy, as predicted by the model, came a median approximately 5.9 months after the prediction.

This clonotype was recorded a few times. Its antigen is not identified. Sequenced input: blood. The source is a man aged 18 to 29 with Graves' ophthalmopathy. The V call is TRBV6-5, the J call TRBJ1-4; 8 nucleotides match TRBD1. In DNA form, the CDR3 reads TGTGCCAGCAGTTACTCGTCCACAGGGGGTAATGAAAAACTGTTTTTT. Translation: CASSYSSTGGNEKLFF.